The next 31 T cell receptor beta chains were all read from a single sample in a study of T cell responses to AZD1222 COVID-19 vaccine. Using immunoSEQ multiplex PCR, the repertoire was profiled, and TCRdb retains in-frame clones only, with some absent. The top ten clones hold approximately 5% of a sample with nearly 90,000 clones, approximately 90% of them seen once. Sample: peripheral blood, taken 28 days after the second AZD1222 dose. The source of these receptors is an adult who received the AZD1222 COVID-19 vaccine.

The genes are TRBV9 and TRBJ2-3; perhaps TRBD1 as D (7 bases). The CDR3 spans 20 residues. V was pared by 3 bases and J by 2 bases, with 28 bases between. CDR1 is SGDLS, CDR2 YYNGEE, per germline. The CDR3 coding sequence is TGTGCCAGCAGCGCAAACCCTCGGGACTCCAAGGGGGCTCTCACAGATACGCAGTATTTT. Translating gives CASSANPRDSKGALTDTQYF.

The chain is built from TRBV6-5 and TRBJ2-7; 7 bases match TRBD1. The CDR3 sequence is 15 residues long. With 0 bases clipped from V and 0 bases from J, the junction kept 2 bases outside the gene matches. The germline gives CDR1 MNHEY, CDR2 SVGAGI. CDR3 amino acids: CASSYSAGGSYEQYF. The CDR3 DNA reads as TGTGCCAGCAGTTACTCGGCAGGGGGCTCCTACGAGCAGTACTTC.

The genes are TRBV5-1 and TRBJ1-1; D may be TRBD1 (5 bases). Germline V lookup: CDR1 SGHRS, CDR2 YFSETQ. The V end lost 6 bases, the J end lost 2 bases, and 14 bases lay between the germline ends. This CDR3 has 14 amino acids. This chain's CDR3 is CASTPPQGNTEAFF. The CDR3 DNA reads TGCGCCAGCACCCCCCCCCAGGGAAACACTGAAGCTTTCTTT.

The genes are TRBV7-9 and TRBJ2-1; D may be TRBD1 or TRBD2 (5 bases each). Trimming took 5 bases from V and 7 from J, leaving 15 bases between them. This CDR3 spans 14 amino acids. Per the germline V gene, CDR1 is SEHNR and CDR2 is FQNEAQ (reference sequence). The CDR3 loop is CASSPGWDVNEQFF. DNA for the CDR3: TGTGCCAGCAGCCCCGGCTGGGACGTGAATGAGCAGTTCTTC.

The chain combines TRBV6-6 with TRBJ1-2; 8 positions match TRBD1. Trimming cost V 7 bases and J 6 bases; bases outside gene matches: 7. Germline loops: CDR1 MNHNY, CDR2 SVGAGI (reference sequence). The CDR3 length is 13 residues. The CDR3: CASILGQGHGYTF. The DNA of the CDR3 is TGTGCCAGCATTCTCGGACAGGGCCATGGCTACACCTTC.

The chain combines TRBV11-3 with TRBJ2-7; D is ambiguous. Germline V lookup: CDR1 SGHNT, CDR2 YENEEA. V lost 5 bases and J lost 1, with 15 bases in between. The CDR3 has 15 residues. This CDR3 reads CASSPYGVHSYEQYF. The CDR3 bases are TGTGCCAGCAGCCCTTATGGCGTACATTCCTACGAGCAGTACTTC.

The chain employs TRBV9 and TRBJ2-7; TRBD1 matches at 7 bases. The germline gives CDR1 SGDLS, CDR2 YYNGEE. V trimming: 0 bases; J trimming: 4 bases; junction bases outside the gene matches: 10. The CDR3 is made up of 16 amino acids. CDR3 in DNA: TGTGCCAGCAGCGTAGGAGACAGGGAGTTAGCATACGAGCAGTACTTC. Translated, it gives CASSVGDRELAYEQYF. Based on the CDR3 plus reference TRBV9 and TRBJ2-7, the full variable domain is DSGVTQTPKHLITATGQRVTLRCSPRSGDLSVYWYQQSLDQGLQFLIQYYNGEERAKGNILERFSAQQFPDLHSELNLSSLELGDSALYFCASSVGDRELAYEQYFGPGTRLTVT.

This clone was seen a single time. The chain has TRBV18 and TRBJ2-1, with D perhaps matching TRBD1 (6 bases). This CDR3 contains 15 residues. Germline V gene data show CDR1 as KGHSH and CDR2 as LQKENI. Trimming took off 0 bases at V and 12 bases at J, with 18 bases between the two ends. CDR3 amino acids: CASSPPVGGAQRQFF. The CDR3 coding sequence is TGTGCCAGCTCACCACCGGTAGGGGGAGCCCAACGGCAGTTCTTC.

This clone turned up a few times. V is TRBV5-8 and J is TRBJ1-1, with unresolved D. CDR1 and CDR2 (germline): SGHTS, YDEGEE. The CDR3 loop spans 14 amino acids. The V and J ends lost 3 bases and 0 bases respectively, with 9 bases between them. The CDR3 DNA sequence: TGTGCCAGCAGCTGGGGTGAAATGAACACTGAAGCTTTCTTT. It codes for CASSWGEMNTEAFF.

The chain is built from TRBV12-5 and TRBJ1-4, with D tentatively TRBD1 (5 bases). CDR1 is LGHNT and CDR2 is FRNRAP in the germline V gene. The CDR3 length is 15 residues. Trimming took off 3 bases at V and 7 bases at J, with 15 bases between the two ends. The CDR3 spells CASGLSRGKGEKLFF. DNA for the CDR3: TGTGCTAGTGGTTTAAGCCGGGGGAAAGGTGAAAAACTGTTTTTT.

There are a few counts of this clone. J is TRBJ2-3 and V is TRBV19; D possibly corresponds to TRBD1 (6 bases). CDR1 and CDR2 from the germline V gene are LNHDA and SQIVND (reference sequence). The CDR3 length is 14 residues. Trimming shortened V by 5 bases and J by 4 bases, and 13 bases separated the two germline ends. This CDR3 is CASSLQGASDTQYF. In DNA, the CDR3 is TGTGCCAGTAGTCTACAGGGAGCGTCAGATACGCAGTATTTT.

The rearrangement uses TRBV30 and TRBJ1-5, with D perhaps TRBD1 (5 bases). This CDR3 has 12 residues. CDR1 and CDR2 from the germline V gene are GTSNPN and SVGIG (reference sequence). Trimming cost V 2 bases and J 9 bases, with 11 bases left between them. The CDR3: CAWSNPGGPQHF. In nucleotides, the CDR3 is TGTGCCTGGAGTAACCCGGGGGGGCCCCAGCATTTT.

Written as DNA, the CDR3 is TGCGCCAGCAGCTTGATGGGACAGGGGGACTACACCTTC. The encoded protein is CASSLMGQGDYTF. The genes are TRBV5-1 and TRBJ1-2; 11 nucleotides agree with TRBD1. J was trimmed by 10 bases and V by 1 base; bases with no gene match: 3. There are 13 residues in the CDR3. Germline V CDR1 and CDR2: SGHRS, YFSETQ.

This chain uses TRBV21-1 with TRBJ1-1. TRBV21-1 is a pseudogene. This CDR3 has 18 amino acids. CDR3 DNA: TGTGCCAGCAGCAAATACAGTCTCGGCGGGGACGGTTGTGCAGAAGCTTTCTTT. It codes for CASSKYSLGGDGCAEAFF.

This chain links TRBV6-5 with TRBJ2-1; the D gene is possibly TRBD1 (6 bases). The V end was cut by 4 bases, the J end by 5 bases, with 12 bases between. This CDR3 is 14 amino acids long. Germline lookup yields CDR1 MNHEY and CDR2 SVGAGI. Written as DNA, the CDR3 is TGTGCCAGCAGTTTCCGGGACATAAACAATGAGCAGTTCTTC. It specifies CASSFRDINNEQFF.

The V gene is TRBV2, the J gene TRBJ1-2; unclear D gene. The V end was cut by 4 bases, the J end by 7 bases, with 16 bases between. There are 14 residues in the CDR3. Germline CDR1 SNHLY, CDR2 FYNNEI. CDR3 loop: CASSVSGPGRGYTF. CDR3 DNA sequence: TGTGCCAGCAGTGTTTCGGGCCCCGGGCGTGGCTACACCTTC.

The rearrangement links TRBV3-1 (or the pseudogene TRBV3-2) to TRBJ1-1; D call uncertain. Germline CDR1 and CDR2: LGHDT and YNNKEL (reference sequence). This CDR3 has 15 amino acids. Trimming cost V 0 bases and J 2 bases, with 10 bases left between them. The CDR3 spells CASSQEEALNTEAFF. In nucleotides, the CDR3 is TGTGCCAGCAGCCAAGAAGAGGCCCTTAACACTGAAGCTTTCTTT.

This clone was recorded a few times. V is TRBV9 and J is TRBJ1-6; D is perhaps TRBD1 (5 bases). Trimming removed 3 bases at V and 6 bases at J, with 13 bases between. The V gene's germline CDR1 is SGDLS and CDR2 YYNGEE. The CDR3 extends over 15 amino acids. The chain's CDR3 is CASSDGGRANSPLHF. For the CDR3, the DNA is TGTGCCAGCAGCGATGGGGGGAGGGCTAATTCACCCCTCCACTTT.

The V and J genes are TRBV18 and TRBJ1-5; no reliable D call. The CDR3 runs 15 residues. Looked up from germline, CDR1 is KGHSH and CDR2 is LQKENI. The ends were cut back, 2 bases at V and 0 bases at J, with 8 bases in the middle. The CDR3 nucleotides read TGTGCCAGCTCACCATACGTAGATAGCAATCAGCCCCAGCATTTT. Translating gives CASSPYVDSNQPQHF.

The gene calls are TRBV12-5 and TRBJ1-5; possibly TRBD1 for D (5 bases). This CDR3 spans 16 amino acids. Germline V CDR1 and CDR2: LGHNT, FRNRAP. V was clipped by 4 bases and J by 4 bases, with 17 bases between them. The CDR3 protein is CASGSGDGLGNQPQHF. For the CDR3, the DNA is TGTGCTAGTGGTTCCGGGGACGGCCTAGGGAATCAGCCCCAGCATTTT.

The gene calls are TRBV19 and TRBJ1-5; weak D call: TRBD1 (5 bases). The CDR3 is made up of 14 amino acids. Between the trimmed V and J ends, which lost 10 bases and 0 bases, there was a span of 13 bases. The germline V gene has CDR1 LNHDA and CDR2 SQIVND (reference sequence). In DNA, the CDR3 is TGTGCCATCGGGGCAGGTTATAGCAATCAGCCCCAGCATTTT. Translation gives CAIGAGYSNQPQHF.

The CDR3 DNA sequence: TGTGCCATCAGTGAAGGTCGAGAGTCCACAGATACGCAGTATTTT. The encoded protein is CAISEGRESTDTQYF. The chain links TRBV10-3 to TRBJ2-3; D gene uncertain. This CDR3 region has 15 residues. The V end was cut by 3 bases, the J end by 2 bases, with 12 bases between. Germline V gene lookup returns CDR1 ENHRY and CDR2 SYGVKD.

J is TRBJ1-3 and V is TRBV25-1; possible D gene TRBD1, 5 bases. The V and J ends lost 1 base and 4 bases respectively, with 11 bases between them. Germline loops: CDR1 MGHDK, CDR2 SYGVNS. CDR3 length: 15 residues. The CDR3 spells CASSESPGKGNTIYF. In DNA, the CDR3 is TGTGCCAGCAGTGAATCCCCAGGGAAAGGAAACACCATATATTTT.

The J gene is TRBJ1-1, the V gene TRBV6-6; 7 bases line up with TRBD1. This CDR3 comprises 15 residues. Per the germline V gene, CDR1 is MNHNY and CDR2 is SVGAGI (reference sequence). With V trimmed by 0 bases and J by 5 bases, 6 bases remained unmatched. CDR3 loop: CASSYSTGVGTEAFF. CDR3 DNA: TGTGCCAGCAGTTACTCCACAGGGGTTGGGACTGAAGCTTTCTTT.

The genes are TRBV15 and TRBJ1-4; TRBD1 is a possible D gene (5 bases). The CDR3 sequence is 15 residues long. From germline, CDR1 is LNHNV and CDR2 YYDKDF (reference sequence). V was clipped by 0 bases and J by 7 bases, with 12 bases between them. CDR3 nucleotides: TGTGCCACCAGCAGAGATGGGCAGGGCGGTGAAAAACTGTTTTTT. The encoded protein is CATSRDGQGGEKLFF.

V gene TRBV9 combines with J gene TRBJ2-1, with D perhaps matching TRBD2 (6 bases). The germline V gene encodes CDR1 SGDLS and CDR2 YYNGEE. V lost 0 bases to trimming and J lost 4 bases, with 11 bases between them. The length of the CDR3 is 15 residues. CDR3 in DNA: TGTGCCAGCAGCGTAGGACCTAGCGAATACAATGAGCAGTTCTTC. Residues: CASSVGPSEYNEQFF.

This rearrangement joins TRBV7-9 to TRBJ1-1; TRBD1 agrees at 7 bases. The CDR3 is 15 amino acids. V shed 0 bases, J shed 6 bases, and the junction held 7 bases outside the gene matches. Germline V gene lookup returns CDR1 SEHNR and CDR2 FQNEAQ (reference sequence). CDR3 in amino acids: CASSLAGTVAAEAFF. CDR3 DNA: TGTGCCAGCAGCTTAGCCGGGACAGTGGCGGCTGAAGCTTTCTTT.

This clone has a single count. The J gene is TRBJ1-6, the V gene TRBV28; possibly TRBD1 for D (6 bases). V gave up 5 bases and J gave up 7 bases, with 15 bases separating them. The CDR3 is 15 residues long. The V gene's germline CDR1 is MDHEN and CDR2 SYDVKM. The CDR3 DNA reads as TGTGCCAGCAGTCCACGTGGGGGGCTAAATTCACCCCTCCACTTT. Residues: CASSPRGGLNSPLHF.

The chain uses TRBV28 and TRBJ1-2, with D uncertain. The V gene lost 2 bases and the J gene lost 2 bases, with 9 bases spanning the gap. The CDR3 runs 14 residues. Per the germline V gene, CDR1 is MDHEN and CDR2 is SYDVKM. The DNA for the CDR3 is TGTGCCAGCAGTTTAATTGGGAGGAACTATGGCTACACCTTC. It specifies CASSLIGRNYGYTF.

V is TRBV19 and J is TRBJ1-2, with 9 bases identical to TRBD1. Trimming took 6 bases from V and 6 from J; bases not matched to a gene: 11. The V gene's germline CDR1 is LNHDA and CDR2 SQIVND (reference sequence). The CDR3 is 15 residues long. CDR3 DNA: TGTGCCAGTAGAAACCCCACAGGGGGCTCCGATGGCTACACCTTC. Translation: CASRNPTGGSDGYTF.

The chain has TRBV11-2 and TRBJ2-2, with a possible D match to TRBD1 (6 bases). Looked up from germline, CDR1 is SGHAT and CDR2 is FQNNGV. The CDR3 sequence is 16 residues long. Trimming took 6 bases from V and 1 from J, leaving 15 bases between them. This CDR3 reads CASSLRQAMNTGELFF. In DNA form, the CDR3 reads TGTGCCAGCAGTCTAAGACAGGCTATGAACACCGGGGAGCTGTTTTTT.